The text below deals with one TCR beta chain. This specimen comes from a study of cytomegalovirus exposure and HLA in healthy donors. CDR1 is MNHNS, CDR2 SASEGT, per germline. The CDR3 loop spans 16 amino acids. Trimming removed 2 bases from V and 3 bases from J; junction bases left unmatched: 8. The assay was immunoSEQ multiplex PCR, and TCRdb's table has in-frame clones only and misses some. The profile shows a few hundred thousand clones, about 91% of them singletons. This TCR was recovered from a woman aged 18-30 years in good health and CMV-seronegative. This chain uses TRBV6-1 with TRBJ2-7; 9 nucleotides match TRBD1. The sample taken for sequencing was PBMCs. CDR3 region: CASSELPGQGSYEQYF. The CDR3 nucleotides read TGTGCCAGCAGTGAACTCCCGGGACAGGGAAGCTACGAGCAGTACTTC.